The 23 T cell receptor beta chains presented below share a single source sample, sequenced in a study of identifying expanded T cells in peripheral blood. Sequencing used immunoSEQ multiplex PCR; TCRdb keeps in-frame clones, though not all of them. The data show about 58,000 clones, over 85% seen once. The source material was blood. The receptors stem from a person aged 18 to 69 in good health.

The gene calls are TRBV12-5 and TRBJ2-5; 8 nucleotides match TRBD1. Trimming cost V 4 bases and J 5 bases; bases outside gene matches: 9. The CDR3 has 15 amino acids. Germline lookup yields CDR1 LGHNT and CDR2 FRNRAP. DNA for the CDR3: TGTGCTAGTGGTTCGAGACAGGGGTCAGGGGAGACCCAGTACTTC. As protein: CASGSRQGSGETQYF.

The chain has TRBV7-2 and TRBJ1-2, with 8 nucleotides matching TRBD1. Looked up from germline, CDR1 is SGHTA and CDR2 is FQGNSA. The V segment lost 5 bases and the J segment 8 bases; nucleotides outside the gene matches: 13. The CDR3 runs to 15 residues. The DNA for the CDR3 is TGTGCCAGCAGCCGACCCGTCGGACAGGGAGACGGCTACACCTTC. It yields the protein CASSRPVGQGDGYTF.

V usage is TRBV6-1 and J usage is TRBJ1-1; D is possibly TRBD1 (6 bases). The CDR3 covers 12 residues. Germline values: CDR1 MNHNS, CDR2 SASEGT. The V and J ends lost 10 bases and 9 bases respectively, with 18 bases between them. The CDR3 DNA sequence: TGTGCCACTTCACCGGGACAACCTCAAGCTTTCTTT. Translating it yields CATSPGQPQAFF.

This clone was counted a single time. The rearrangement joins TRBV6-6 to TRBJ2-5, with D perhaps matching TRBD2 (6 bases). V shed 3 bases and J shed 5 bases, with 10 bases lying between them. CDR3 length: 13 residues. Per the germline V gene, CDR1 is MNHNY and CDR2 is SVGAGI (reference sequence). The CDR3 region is CASSYRELETQYF. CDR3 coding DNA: TGTGCCAGCAGTTATCGGGAGCTGGAGACCCAGTACTTC.

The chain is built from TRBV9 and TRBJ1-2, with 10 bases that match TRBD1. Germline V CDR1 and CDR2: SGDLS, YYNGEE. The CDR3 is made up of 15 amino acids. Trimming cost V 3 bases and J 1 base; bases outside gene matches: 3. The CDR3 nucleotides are TGTGCCAGCAGCGGACAGGGGGCGTATAACTATGGCTACACCTTC. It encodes CASSGQGAYNYGYTF.

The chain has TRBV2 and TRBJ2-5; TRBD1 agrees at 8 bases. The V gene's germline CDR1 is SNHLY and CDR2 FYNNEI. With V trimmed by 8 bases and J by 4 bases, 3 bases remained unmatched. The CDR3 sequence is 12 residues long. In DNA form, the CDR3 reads TGTGCCAGCTCCAGGGGGCGAGAGACCCAGTACTTC. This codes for CASSRGRETQYF.

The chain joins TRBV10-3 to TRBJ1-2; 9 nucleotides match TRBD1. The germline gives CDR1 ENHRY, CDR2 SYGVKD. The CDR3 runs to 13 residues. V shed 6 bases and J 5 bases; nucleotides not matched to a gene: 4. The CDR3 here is CAISTGGGYGYTF. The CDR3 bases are TGTGCCATCAGCACAGGGGGCGGATATGGCTACACCTTC.

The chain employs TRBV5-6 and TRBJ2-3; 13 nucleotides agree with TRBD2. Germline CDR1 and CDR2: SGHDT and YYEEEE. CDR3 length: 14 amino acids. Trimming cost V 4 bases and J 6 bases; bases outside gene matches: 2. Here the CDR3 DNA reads TGTGCCAGCAGCACTAGCGGGGGGGCGGATACGCAGTATTTT. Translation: CASSTSGGADTQYF.

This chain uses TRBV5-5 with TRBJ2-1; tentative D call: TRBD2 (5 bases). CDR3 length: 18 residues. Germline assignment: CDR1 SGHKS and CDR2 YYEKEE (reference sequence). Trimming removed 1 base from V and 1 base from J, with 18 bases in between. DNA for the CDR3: TGTGCCAGCAGCTTGAAGGGTTTGGGAGCGGCTTCCTACAATGAGCAGTTCTTC. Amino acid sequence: CASSLKGLGAASYNEQFF.

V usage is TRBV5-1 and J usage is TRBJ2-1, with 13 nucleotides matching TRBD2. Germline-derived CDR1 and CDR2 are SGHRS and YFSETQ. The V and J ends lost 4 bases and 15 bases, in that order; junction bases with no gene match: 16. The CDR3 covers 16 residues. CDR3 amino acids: CASSPGTSGIPNTRFF. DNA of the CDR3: TGCGCCAGCAGCCCAGGGACTAGCGGGATCCCCAATACTAGGTTCTTC.

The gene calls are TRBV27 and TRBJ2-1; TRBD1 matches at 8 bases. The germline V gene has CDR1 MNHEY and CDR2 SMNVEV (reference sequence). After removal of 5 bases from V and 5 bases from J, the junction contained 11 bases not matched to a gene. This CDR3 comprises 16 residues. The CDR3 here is CASSPQGAGINNEQFF. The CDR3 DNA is TGTGCCAGCAGTCCCCAGGGGGCTGGGATTAACAATGAGCAGTTCTTC.

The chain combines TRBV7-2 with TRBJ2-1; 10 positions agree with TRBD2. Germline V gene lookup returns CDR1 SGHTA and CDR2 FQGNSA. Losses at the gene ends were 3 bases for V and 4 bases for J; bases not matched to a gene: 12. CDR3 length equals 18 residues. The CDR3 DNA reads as TGTGCCAGCAGCTTTAAAGTAGCGGGAGGAGCGGGGTACAATGAGCAGTTCTTC. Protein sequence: CASSFKVAGGAGYNEQFF.

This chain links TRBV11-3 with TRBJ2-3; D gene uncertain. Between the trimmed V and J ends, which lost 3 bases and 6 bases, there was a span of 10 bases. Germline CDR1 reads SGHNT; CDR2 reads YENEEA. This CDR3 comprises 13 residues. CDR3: CASSLRHADTQYF. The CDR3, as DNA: TGTGCCAGCAGCTTGAGACACGCCGATACGCAGTATTTT.

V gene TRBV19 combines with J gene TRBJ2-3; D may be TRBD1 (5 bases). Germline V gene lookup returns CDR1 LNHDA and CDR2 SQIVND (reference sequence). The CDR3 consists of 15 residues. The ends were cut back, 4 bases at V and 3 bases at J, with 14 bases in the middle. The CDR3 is CASSRTKGGTDTQYF. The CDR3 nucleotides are TGTGCCAGTAGTAGGACAAAAGGTGGGACAGATACGCAGTATTTT.

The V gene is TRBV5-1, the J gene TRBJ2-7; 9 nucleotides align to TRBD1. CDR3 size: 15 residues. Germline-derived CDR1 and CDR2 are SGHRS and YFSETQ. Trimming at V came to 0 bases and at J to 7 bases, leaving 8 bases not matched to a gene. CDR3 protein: CASSLEPGTGYEQYF. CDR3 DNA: TGCGCCAGCAGCTTGGAACCCGGGACAGGGTATGAGCAGTACTTC.

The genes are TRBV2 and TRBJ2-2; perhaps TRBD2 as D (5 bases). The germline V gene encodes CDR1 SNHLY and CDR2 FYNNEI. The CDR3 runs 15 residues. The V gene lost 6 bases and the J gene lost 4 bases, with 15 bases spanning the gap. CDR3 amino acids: CASRAGWPGTGELFF. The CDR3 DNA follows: TGTGCCAGCAGGGCGGGTTGGCCTGGCACCGGGGAGCTGTTTTTT. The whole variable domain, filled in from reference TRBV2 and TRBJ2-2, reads EPEVTQTPSHQVTQMGQEVILRCVPISNHLYFYWYRQILGQKVEFLVSFYNNEISEKSEIFDDQFSVERPDGSNFTLKIRSTKLEDSAMYFCASRAGWPGTGELFFGEGSRLTVL.

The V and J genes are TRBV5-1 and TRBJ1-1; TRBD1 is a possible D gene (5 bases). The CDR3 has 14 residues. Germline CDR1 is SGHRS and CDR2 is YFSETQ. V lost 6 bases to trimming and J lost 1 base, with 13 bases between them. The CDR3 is CASNPTTGNTEAFF. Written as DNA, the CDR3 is TGCGCCAGCAACCCGACCACAGGGAACACTGAAGCTTTCTTT.

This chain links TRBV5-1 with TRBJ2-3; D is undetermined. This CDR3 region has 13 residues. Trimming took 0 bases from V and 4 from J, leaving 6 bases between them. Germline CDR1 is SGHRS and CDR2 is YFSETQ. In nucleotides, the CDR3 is TGCGCCAGCAGCTTGGCCGAACCAGATACGCAGTATTTT. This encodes CASSLAEPDTQYF.

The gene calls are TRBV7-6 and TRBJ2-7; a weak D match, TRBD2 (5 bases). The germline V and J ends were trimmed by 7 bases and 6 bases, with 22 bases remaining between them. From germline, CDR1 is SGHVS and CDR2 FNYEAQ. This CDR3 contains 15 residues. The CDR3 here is CASTPQFGVSGEQYF. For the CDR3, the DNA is TGTGCCAGCACCCCTCAATTCGGGGTGAGCGGCGAGCAGTACTTC.

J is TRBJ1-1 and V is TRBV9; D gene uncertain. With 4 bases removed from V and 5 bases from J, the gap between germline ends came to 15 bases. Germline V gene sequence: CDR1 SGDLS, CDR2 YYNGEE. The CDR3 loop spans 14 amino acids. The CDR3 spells CASSPPIGRTEAFF. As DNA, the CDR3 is TGTGCCAGCAGCCCTCCAATAGGTAGGACTGAAGCTTTCTTT.

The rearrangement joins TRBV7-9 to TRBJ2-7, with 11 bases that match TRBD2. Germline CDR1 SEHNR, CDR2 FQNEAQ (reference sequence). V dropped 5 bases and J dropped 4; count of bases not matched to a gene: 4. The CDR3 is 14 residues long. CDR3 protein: CASSPRLAGYEQYF. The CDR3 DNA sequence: TGTGCCAGCAGCCCTAGACTAGCGGGATACGAGCAGTACTTC.

The CDR3 protein is CAWGLGEQYF. The CDR3 DNA follows: TGTGCCTGGGGACTAGGCGAGCAGTACTTC. The chain uses TRBV30 and TRBJ2-7; 7 bases are shared with TRBD2. The germline V gene encodes CDR1 GTSNPN and CDR2 SVGIG (reference sequence). The CDR3 has 10 amino acids. The V and J ends lost 5 bases and 6 bases, in that order; junction bases with no gene match: 1.

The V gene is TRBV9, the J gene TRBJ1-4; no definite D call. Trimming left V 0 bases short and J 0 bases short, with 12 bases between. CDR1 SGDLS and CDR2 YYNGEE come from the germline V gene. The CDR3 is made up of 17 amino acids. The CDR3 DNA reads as TGTGCCAGCAGCGTAGGCGTGGATCTCCCAACTAATGAAAAACTGTTTTTT. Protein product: CASSVGVDLPTNEKLFF.